The clone carrying this T cell receptor beta chain was found a few times. The target antigen is unknown. PCR was performed using 60 Vbeta and 13 Jbeta primers. Measured with immunoSEQ multiplex PCR; TCRdb has only the in-frame clones, and not every one. The table includes about 100,000 clones, approximately 79% detected once. The source of the sample is a study of cytomegalovirus exposure and HLA in healthy donors. For the study at large: From HLA-typed donors, an early data release held roughly 80 million unique TCRs. General study points: Further analysis was carried out later, and it showed several of the most significant clusters appearing linked to common viral pathogens. An analysis that was carried out later associated some 17,000 TCR beta sequences with HLA alleles at 0.05 false discovery rate. The classifier reportedly diagnosed cytomegalovirus status with high specificity and sensitivity.

Germline V gene data show CDR1 as MNHNS and CDR2 as SASEGT. The CDR3 covers 10 residues. With 5 bases removed from V and 11 bases from J, the gap between germline ends came to 9 bases. Sequencing input: PBMCs. This chain links TRBV6-1 with TRBJ1-1; no reliable D call. The origin of this receptor is a woman aged 40 to 55 in good health and CMV-seropositive. The CDR3 region has the DNA TGTGCCAGCAGTTTAGAGGTGGCTTTCTTT. It encodes CASSLEVAFF.